This T cell receptor beta chain was recovered during a study of T cell responses to AZD1222 COVID-19 vaccine. Using immunoSEQ multiplex PCR, the repertoire was profiled, and TCRdb retains in-frame clones only, with some absent. The sample includes about 110,000 clones, about 94% of them seen just once. This CDR3 contains 15 residues. Germline lookup yields CDR1 MNHEY and CDR2 SVGAGI. Trimming cost V 2 bases and J 5 bases; bases outside gene matches: 6. This chain connects TRBV6-5 to TRBJ1-3, with 7 bases fitting TRBD1. Sequencing used peripheral blood, obtained 28 days after the second AZD1222 dose. The clonotype originates from an adult who received the AZD1222 COVID-19 vaccine. The CDR3 spells CASSYATGLRNTIYF. CDR3 DNA sequence: TGTGCCAGCAGTTACGCGACAGGGCTTAGAAACACCATATATTTT.